This T cell receptor beta chain was recovered during a study of CD8+CD57+ T cells in acquired aplastic anemia (dated by TCRdb to 2016 to 2018). Regarding the complete study: A mean of about 3.2 ug of DNA, ranging from roughly 0.2 to 27.4 ug, was extracted from sorted CD4+ and CD8+ cells. CD8+CD57+ expansion was defined as frequency above the mean frequency observed in healthy subjects.

Comment on this clonotype: The clone's antigen remains unknown. Base qualities were left out, and no much larger clone turns up one base away.

Genomic DNA was used as template for profiling of TCR beta VDJ combinations and CDR3 sequences. TCR repertoire sequencing was run on an Illumina HiSeq 2000. The original methods were these. Repertoires were assessed using TRBV/TRBJ rearrangement plots, CDR3 size and DJ length profiles, and Simpson's diversity index. The most abundant DNA sequence in the deep sequencing data was taken as the immunodominant clone. CDR3 amino acid sequences were screened for sharing across subjects and compared with published repertoires and the VDJdb database. TCRdb passed the public sequencing reads through fastp at Q25 and MiXCR, retaining productive beta sequences. When rows share a CDR3 protein, they turn into one entry using the most common DNA and genes. TCRdb's processing, not the authors', yielded these V and J calls. In this sample the table shows 250,000 or so distinct CDR3 sequences, approximately 45% of which occur a single time. The ten largest clonotypes hold approximately 8% of the sample.

The V and J ends are trimmed by 6 bases and 4 bases, leaving 16 bases between them. The CDR3 measures 15 amino acids from cysteine to phenylalanine. This entry keeps only the CDR3 DNA: 45 bases, framed from base 1. According to the germline V gene (reference sequence), CDR1 reads SEHNR and CDR2 reads FQNEAQ. The full study reports these points: Between patients and healthy controls, no significant difference in CD8+ Simpson's diversity was found (P=0.060). Twenty-nine CD8+ CDR3 sequences were found in both patients and controls but appeared to be highly expressed in patients and within the immunodominant clones of the patients.

Patients chosen for sequencing had shown expansion of CD8+CD57+ cells by flow cytometry. Every patient had severe acquired aplastic anemia, diagnosed using the International Study of Aplastic Anemia and Agranulocytosis and Camitta criteria. At the time blood was sampled, none of the patients had received any therapy. In this study, sorted CD4+ and CD8+ T cells from the blood of healthy subjects and of severe aplastic anemia patients had their TCR repertoires deep-sequenced. Patients were enrolled in the USA under clinicaltrials.gov protocols 00001620, 01623167, 00001397, 00071045, 00081523 and 00961064. Ficoll-Paque density gradient centrifugation was used to isolate peripheral blood mononuclear cells. Before DNA extraction, CD4+ and CD8+ T cells were sorted with FACS or magnetic beads.

The chain uses TRBV7-9 and TRBJ1-5, with the D gene uncertain. The sequencing input was sorted CD4+, CD8+, or CD8+CD57+ T cells (not recorded which) from PBMCs. This TCR derives from a human donor with aplastic anemia. The nucleotide sequence reads as follows: TGTGCCAGCAGTGCAAGCGGTGCCGATAATCAGCCCCAGCATTTT. Its protein reads: CASSASGADNQPQHF.